This TCR beta chain was recovered during a study of T cell responses to AZD1222 COVID-19 vaccine. Study-wide background: Recipients boosted at about 4 weeks or about 12 weeks are pooled. Study outcomes and limitations: Spike-specific TCR breadth and depth were elevated following two AZD1222 doses. Possibly, clonal diversity was underestimated; donors were largely white British and included more females. Within unmutated variant regions lay the reported targets of nearly half of spike-specific TCRs.

TCRdb's copy holds only in-frame clones and misses some; the assay was immunoSEQ multiplex PCR. The data show about 100,000 clones, 86% seen once. V shed 6 bases and J shed 4 bases, with 21 bases lying between them. Germline V gene lookup returns CDR1 SQVTM and CDR2 ANQGSEA. The CDR3 consists of 15 residues. Regarding this clone: Its antigen is unknown.

This material consisted of peripheral blood, taken on day 0 of AZD1222 vaccination. The clonotype was recovered from an adult in good health. The chain is built from TRBV29-1 and TRBJ1-1, with D perhaps matching TRBD1 (6 bases). In DNA form, the CDR3 reads TGCAGCGTGGAGAGGGGTCTACGAGGGGGCACTGAAGCTTTCTTT. The encoded protein is CSVERGLRGGTEAFF.